This passage covers 32 T cell receptor beta chains from one sample sequenced in a study of T cell responses to AZD1222 COVID-19 vaccine. Sequencing used immunoSEQ multiplex PCR; TCRdb keeps in-frame clones, though not all of them. The table shows roughly 200,000 clones, with 88% occurring only once. The specimen comprised peripheral blood, sampled on day 0 of AZD1222 vaccination. The receptors originated from an adult in good health.

This rearrangement joins TRBV5-1 to TRBJ2-3, with 11 bases fitting TRBD1. Unmatched junction bases numbered 7, after V lost 4 bases and J lost 3 bases. From germline, CDR1 is SGHRS and CDR2 YFSETQ. There are 16 residues in the CDR3. The CDR3 loop reads CASSPEGQGVTDTQYF. The CDR3 DNA follows: TGCGCCAGCAGCCCCGAGGGACAGGGGGTAACAGATACGCAGTATTTT.

Details on this clone: The sample contains more than one DNA sequence encoding this CDR3. This sequence joins TRBV12-3 or TRBV12-4 and TRBJ2-7, with D uncertain. This CDR3 contains 11 residues. Trimming pared 6 bases from V and 4 bases from J, leaving 7 bases between. For the CDR3, the DNA is TGTGCCAGCAGCCCTGGATACGAGCAGTACTTC. Translating it yields CASSPGYEQYF.

The chain recombines TRBV7-9 with TRBJ2-2; D is ambiguous. Germline lookup yields CDR1 SEHNR and CDR2 FQNEAQ (reference sequence). The length of the CDR3 is 16 residues. With 5 bases removed from V and 5 bases from J, the gap between germline ends came to 18 bases. CDR3 sequence: CASSPRSREETGELFF. Written as DNA, the CDR3 is TGTGCCAGCAGCCCCAGGAGTAGGGAAGAAACCGGGGAGCTGTTTTTT.

The rearrangement links TRBV15 to TRBJ2-1, with 9 nucleotides matching TRBD2. Germline values: CDR1 LNHNV, CDR2 YYDKDF (reference sequence). After removal of 1 base from V and 7 bases from J, the junction contained 2 bases not matched to a gene. The CDR3 loop spans 14 amino acids. This chain's CDR3 is CATSRASGENEQFF. The CDR3 region has the DNA TGTGCCACCAGCAGAGCTAGCGGGGAAAATGAGCAGTTCTTC.

The gene calls are TRBV4-2 and TRBJ1-2, with 7 bases aligning to TRBD1. The CDR3 has 15 residues. V shed 2 bases, J shed 7 bases, and the junction held 10 bases outside the gene matches. Per germline, CDR1 LGHNA and CDR2 YNFKEQ. The CDR3 DNA is TGTGCCAGCAGCCAAATCTCGACAGGGCGGGGTGGCTACACCTTC. This encodes CASSQISTGRGGYTF.

The V gene is TRBV5-6, the J gene TRBJ2-7; D possibly corresponds to TRBD2 (5 bases). Germline lookup yields CDR1 SGHDT and CDR2 YYEEEE. The CDR3 consists of 12 residues. Trimming shortened V by 3 bases and J by 9 bases, and 13 bases separated the two germline ends. CDR3 residues: CASSSSGNWQYF. In DNA form, the CDR3 reads TGTGCCAGCAGCTCATCGGGAAATTGGCAGTACTTC. Using reference TRBV5-6 and TRBJ2-7 for the parts outside the CDR3, the full variable domain is DAGVTQSPTHLIKTRGQQVTLRCSPKSGHDTVSWYQQALGQGPQFIFQYYEEEERQRGNFPDRFSGHQFPNYSSELNVNALLLGDSALYLCASSSSGNWQYFGPGTRLTVT.

The rearrangement links TRBV5-6 to TRBJ1-2; possibly TRBD1 for D (5 bases). Germline CDR1 reads SGHDT; CDR2 reads YYEEEE. The length of the CDR3 is 14 residues. V was pared by 1 base and J by 4 bases, with 11 bases between. Here the CDR3 reads CASSLFREVYGYTF. CDR3 sequence (DNA): TGTGCCAGCAGCTTGTTCAGGGAGGTCTATGGCTACACCTTC.

The chain uses TRBV6-5 and TRBJ1-4, with a weak D call TRBD1 (6 bases). V lost 5 bases and J lost 7, with 17 bases in between. In germline, CDR1 is MNHEY, CDR2 SVGAGI. The CDR3 spans 15 residues. In DNA form, the CDR3 reads TGTGCCAGCAGTCTCCAACAGGGAATCGGTGAAAAACTGTTTTTT. This codes for CASSLQQGIGEKLFF.

The chain uses TRBV21-1 and TRBJ1-2. TRBV21-1 is flagged as a pseudogene. The CDR3 extends over 16 amino acids. CDR3 DNA sequence: TGTGCCAGCAGCCCCCCACGAGAGGCCGCTAACTATGGCTACACCTTC. Residues: CASSPPREAANYGYTF.

A single count supports this clone. The gene calls are TRBV16 and TRBJ2-2, with D unresolved. The CDR3 runs 13 residues. Germline CDR1 KGHSY, CDR2 FQNENV. The V end was cut by 3 bases, the J end by 2 bases, with 4 bases between. The CDR3 nucleotides are TGTGCCAGCAGCCAGTCTAACACCGGGGAGCTGTTTTTT. Amino acid sequence: CASSQSNTGELFF. The entire variable domain, with the rest obtained from reference TRBV16 and TRBJ2-2, is as follows: GEEVAQTPKHLVRGEGQKAKLYCAPIKGHSYVFWYQQVLKNEFKFLISFQNENVFDETGMPKERFSAKCLPNSPCSLEIQATKLEDSAVYFCASSQSNTGELFFGEGSRLTVL.

The chain is built from TRBV3-1 (or the pseudogene TRBV3-2) and TRBJ2-5; D unclear. CDR1 and CDR2 (germline): LGHDT, YNNKEL (reference sequence). The CDR3 contains 13 residues. Trimming removed 4 bases from V and 0 bases from J, with 6 bases in between. CDR3 region: CASSRRNQETQYF. The CDR3 DNA follows: TGTGCCAGCAGCCGACGCAACCAAGAGACCCAGTACTTC.

In this sample, this clone turned up once. The chain employs TRBV19 and TRBJ1-4; 7 nucleotides match TRBD1. The germline V gene encodes CDR1 LNHDA and CDR2 SQIVND (reference sequence). The J segment lost 5 bases and the V segment lost 6 bases, leaving 9 bases of the junction unmatched. The CDR3 loop spans 15 amino acids. The CDR3 loop is CASRQDRDSNEKLFF. CDR3 nucleotide sequence: TGTGCCAGTAGGCAAGACCGGGACAGCAATGAAAAACTGTTTTTT.

This chain uses TRBV18 with TRBJ2-7, with D perhaps given as TRBD1 or TRBD2 (5 bases each). Germline CDR1 reads KGHSH; CDR2 reads LQKENI. The CDR3 covers 12 residues. V lost 4 bases and J lost 2, with 6 bases in between. CDR3 DNA: TGTGCCAGCTCACTGGGGGCCTACGAGCAGTACTTC. Its protein is CASSLGAYEQYF.

The V call is TRBV7-8, the J call TRBJ1-2; a weak D match, TRBD1 (6 bases). In germline, CDR1 is SGHVS, CDR2 FQNEAQ. Trimming stripped 5 bases from V and 5 bases from J, with 15 bases between. The length of the CDR3 is 14 residues. Written as DNA, the CDR3 is TGTGCCAGCAGCAATGGGGGGGCAGGGTATGGCTACACCTTC. Translation: CASSNGGAGYGYTF.

This CDR3 is CASSQDPRSGELFF. CDR3 DNA: TGCGCCAGCAGCCAAGACCCCAGGAGCGGGGAGCTGTTTTTT. The chain couples TRBV4-3 to TRBJ2-2, with D unclear. Germline loops: CDR1 LGHNA, CDR2 YSLEER. This CDR3 contains 14 residues. V was cut by 0 bases and J by 7 bases, with 9 bases left in between.

J is TRBJ2-7 and V is TRBV6-2 or TRBV6-3; a possible D gene is TRBD2 (5 bases). The CDR3 has 15 residues. Germline lookup yields CDR1 MNHEY and CDR2 SVGEGT. Trimming pared 2 bases from V and 7 bases from J, leaving 18 bases between. The CDR3 spells CASSYRGGLGVEQYF. The CDR3 nucleotides read TGTGCCAGCAGTTACCGTGGCGGACTTGGGGTGGAGCAGTACTTC.

Remarks on this clone: Within the sample, other DNA sequences also encode this same CDR3. J is TRBJ2-5 and V is TRBV28; TRBD2 matches 7 bases. V was clipped by 3 bases and J by 5 bases; unmatched bases: 6. The germline V gene encodes CDR1 MDHEN and CDR2 SYDVKM. The CDR3 totals 14 residues. The CDR3 region is CASSLGGAPETQYF. The CDR3 DNA reads as TGTGCCAGCAGTTTGGGAGGGGCGCCTGAGACCCAGTACTTC. The complete variable domain, with remaining parts taken from reference TRBV28 and TRBJ2-5, reads DVKVTQSSRYLVKRTGEKVFLECVQDMDHENMFWYRQDPGLGLRLIYFSYDVKMKEKGDIPEGYSVSREKKERFSLILESASTNQTSMYLCASSLGGAPETQYFGPGTRLLVL.

This chain connects TRBV6-2 or TRBV6-3 to TRBJ1-1, with 7 bases fitting TRBD1. Unmatched junction bases numbered 7, after V lost 2 bases and J lost 4 bases. CDR1 and CDR2 (germline): MNHEY, SVGEGT. The CDR3 spans 15 residues. This CDR3 reads CASSYADRAGTEAFF. CDR3 DNA: TGTGCCAGCAGTTACGCCGACAGGGCCGGCACTGAAGCTTTCTTT.

This rearrangement joins TRBV27 to TRBJ2-2; D gene ambiguous. Germline V lookup: CDR1 MNHEY, CDR2 SMNVEV (reference sequence). V lost 7 bases and J lost 2, with 8 bases in between. The CDR3 has 13 amino acids. The CDR3 loop reads CASTPINTGELFF. DNA for the CDR3: TGTGCCAGCACCCCCATTAACACCGGGGAGCTGTTTTTT.

The chain couples TRBV5-3 to TRBJ1-2; perhaps TRBD1 as D (6 bases). TRBV5-3 is classed as an ORF, of uncertain function. Trimming pared 2 bases from V and 5 bases from J, leaving 13 bases between. This CDR3 comprises 14 residues. CDR3 coding DNA: TGTGCCAGAAGCTTACAGGGAAAAAAATATGGCTACACCTTC. Protein sequence: CARSLQGKKYGYTF.

The chain carries TRBV19 and TRBJ2-7; TRBD2 might be the D (6 bases). Deletions cut 7 bases from V and 6 bases from J, with 19 bases between. Per germline, CDR1 LNHDA and CDR2 SQIVND (reference sequence). CDR3 length: 14 amino acids. CDR3 DNA sequence: TGTGCCAGTACCTGGGGACTCGAAGCCACCGAGCAGTACTTC. This sequence encodes CASTWGLEATEQYF.

The chain uses TRBV6-5 and TRBJ2-5; 8 positions match TRBD2. The J segment lost 1 base and the V segment lost 5 bases, leaving 6 bases of the junction unmatched. The CDR3 covers 15 residues. CDR1 MNHEY and CDR2 SVGAGI come from the germline V gene. For the CDR3, the DNA is TGTGCCAGCAGTAATAGCGGGATTTCCCAAGAGACCCAGTACTTC. Its protein product is CASSNSGISQETQYF.

V is TRBV2 and J is TRBJ1-1; D gene unclear. Germline CDR1 is SNHLY and CDR2 is FYNNEI. Trimming left V 8 bases short and J 9 bases short, with 13 bases between. The CDR3 spans 11 residues. Here the CDR3 DNA reads TGTGCCAGCCCTGACGCCGCGAAAGCTTTCTTT. It specifies CASPDAAKAFF.

The chain joins TRBV3-1 (or the pseudogene TRBV3-2) to TRBJ2-2; D might be TRBD1 (6 bases). This CDR3 has 16 residues. Germline loops: CDR1 LGHDT, CDR2 YNNKEL (reference sequence). Trimming left V 1 base short and J 6 bases short, with 15 bases between. The DNA of the CDR3 is TGTGCCAGCAGCCAAGGGGCAGGGACAATATCCGGGGAGCTGTTTTTT. Its translation: CASSQGAGTISGELFF.

This clone was picked up one time. V gene TRBV24-1 combines with J gene TRBJ2-1, with TRBD1 matching over 8 bases. The CDR3 is 15 amino acids. The junction had 13 bases not matched to a gene; V was cut back by 4 bases and J by 12 bases. Per germline, CDR1 KGHDR and CDR2 SFDVKD. CDR3 sequence (DNA): TGTGCCACCAGTGAGACAGGGACAGGACAGGACGCGCAGTTCTTC. It translates to CATSETGTGQDAQFF.

This chain uses TRBV4-2 with TRBJ2-7; 7 positions match TRBD2. Germline V gene lookup returns CDR1 LGHNA and CDR2 YNFKEQ. CDR3 length: 15 amino acids. J was trimmed by 5 bases and V by 0 bases; bases with no gene match: 7. The CDR3 DNA is TGTGCCAGCAGCCAAGAGTTGCTAGCGGTCCACGAGCAGTACTTC. Translation: CASSQELLAVHEQYF.

This chain joins TRBV19 and TRBJ1-5; the D is unclear. V lost 3 bases to trimming and J lost 2 bases, with 11 bases between them. Germline V gene lookup returns CDR1 LNHDA and CDR2 SQIVND (reference sequence). CDR3 size: 15 residues. The CDR3 DNA reads as TGTGCCAGTAGTATTTTCTATGAGGGCAATCAGCCCCAGCATTTT. Amino acid sequence: CASSIFYEGNQPQHF.

The chain couples TRBV9 to TRBJ2-7; 12 bases agree with TRBD2. Germline V lookup: CDR1 SGDLS, CDR2 YYNGEE. The V segment lost 2 bases and the J segment 3 bases; nucleotides outside the gene matches: 3. This CDR3 contains 15 residues. CDR3: CASSVTSGGLYEQYF. Here the CDR3 DNA reads TGTGCCAGCAGCGTGACTAGCGGGGGTCTCTACGAGCAGTACTTC.

This chain links TRBV3-1 (or the pseudogene TRBV3-2) with TRBJ1-6, with 7 bases identical to TRBD1. Germline V CDR1 and CDR2: LGHDT, YNNKEL (reference sequence). V lost 5 bases and J lost 8; bases outside the gene matches: 12. The CDR3 contains 16 residues. The CDR3 sequence: CASSNRRQGSDSPLHF. Here the CDR3 DNA reads TGTGCCAGCAGCAACCGGAGACAGGGTAGCGATTCACCCCTCCACTTT.

The chain employs TRBV7-2 and TRBJ2-3, with D possibly being TRBD1 or TRBD2 (5 bases each). The germline CDR1 and CDR2 sequences are SGHTA and FQGNSA. Trimming stripped 2 bases from V and 2 bases from J, with 17 bases between. The length of the CDR3 is 17 residues. The CDR3 region has the DNA TGTGCCAGCAGCTTAAGGCCAGGGCGGGTATACACAGATACGCAGTATTTT. Amino acid sequence: CASSLRPGRVYTDTQYF.

The chain combines TRBV4-3 with TRBJ1-1, with D tentatively TRBD1 (6 bases). The CDR3 consists of 12 residues. The germline V and J ends were trimmed by 1 base and 11 bases, with 11 bases remaining between them. The germline V gene encodes CDR1 LGHNA and CDR2 YSLEER. CDR3 region: CASSQVPGVAFF. The CDR3, as DNA: TGCGCCAGCAGCCAAGTTCCAGGGGTCGCTTTCTTT.

The table lists this clone with a count of one. The chain links TRBV4-3 to TRBJ1-1; 7 bases match TRBD1. V gave up 1 base and J gave up 7 bases; unmatched junction bases: 9. The germline V gene encodes CDR1 LGHNA and CDR2 YSLEER. This CDR3 spans 15 amino acids. The CDR3 DNA reads TGCGCCAGCAGCCAAGCCGTCACAGGGGTCGGTGAAGCTTTCTTT. As protein: CASSQAVTGVGEAFF.